Listed below are T cell receptor beta chains from one sample, sequenced in a study of memory CD4+ T cells and cytomegalovirus serostatus. Clones were read by immunoSEQ multiplex PCR, and TCRdb kept only the in-frame ones, dropping some. The profile shows approximately 40,000 clones, about three quarters of them singletons. Sequenced: memory CD4+ T cells from blood. These receptors all come from an adult in good health and CMV-seronegative. Each CDR3 is given with its conserved first and last residue. D genes are given only for firm matches. Rows may omit the clone size; those that give it use once, few, many or a size class.

v_gene,d_gene,j_gene,abundance,CDR3aa,CDR3nt
TRBV10-3,TRBD1,TRBJ1-1,few,CAISEPGQGVPEAFF,TGTGCCATCAGTGAGCCGGGACAGGGAGTCCCTGAAGCTTTCTTT
TRBV19,TRBD1,TRBJ1-3,few,CASSIQGDGNTIYF,TGTGCCAGTAGTATCCAGGGGGACGGAAACACCATATATTTT
TRBV5-1,NA,TRBJ2-7,once,CASSLGLPGGEQYF,TGCGCCAGCAGCTTGGGCCTACCAGGCGGGGAGCAGTACTTC
TRBV5-1,NA,TRBJ2-3,NA,CASSPGGEGTQYF,TGCGCCAGCAGCCCCGGCGGGGAAGGGACGCAGTATTTT
TRBV7-2,TRBD1,TRBJ2-3,NA,CASSPRTGGTDTQYF,TGTGCCAGCAGCCCCCGGACAGGAGGCACAGATACGCAGTATTTT
TRBV30,NA,TRBJ1-1,NA,CAWSGVTNTEAFF,TGTGCCTGGAGTGGGGTCACGAACACTGAAGCTTTCTTT
TRBV4-2,NA,TRBJ1-5,NA,CASSQDYDQPQHF,TGTGCCAGCAGCCAAGATTATGATCAGCCCCAGCATTTT
TRBV29-1,NA,TRBJ2-6,NA,CSVAGTLSGANVLTF,TGCAGCGTTGCCGGGACACTCTCTGGGGCCAACGTCCTGACTTTC
TRBV5-6,NA,TRBJ1-3,NA,CASSLLGPSGNTIYF,TGTGCCAGCAGCTTGCTGGGACCCTCTGGAAACACCATATATTTT
TRBV20-1,NA,TRBJ2-3,NA,CSAGRTDTQYF,TGCAGTGCTGGGAGGACAGATACGCAGTATTTT
TRBV28,NA,TRBJ2-3,NA,CASTPPGTDTQYF,TGTGCCAGCACCCCGCCCGGCACAGATACGCAGTATTTT
TRBV7-8,NA,TRBJ1-2,NA,CASSPSGTALSGYTF,TGTGCCAGCAGCCCTAGCGGGACGGCCCTAAGCGGCTACACCTTC
TRBV7-2,NA,TRBJ1-4,NA,CASSSVYAPEKLFF,TGTGCCAGCAGCTCAGTCTATGCACCGGAAAAACTGTTTTTT
TRBV18,NA,TRBJ1-5,NA,CASAGTFNQPQHF,TGTGCCTCGGCAGGGACCTTCAATCAGCCCCAGCATTTT
TRBV11-2,TRBD2,TRBJ2-7,NA,CASTPGAGDGEQYF,TGTGCCAGCACCCCCGGGGCGGGAGATGGCGAGCAGTACTTC
TRBV6-1,TRBD1,TRBJ2-3,NA,CASSEAVYTGGSTDTQYF,TGTGCCAGCAGTGAAGCTGTTTATACAGGGGGGAGCACAGATACGCAGTATTTT
TRBV29-1,TRBD1,TRBJ2-1,NA,CSVLQGASYNEQFF,TGCAGCGTTCTACAGGGGGCGTCTTACAATGAGCAGTTCTTC
TRBV18,NA,TRBJ1-5,few,CASSPKGSHHQPQHF,TGTGCCAGCTCACCGAAGGGATCCCACCATCAGCCCCAGCATTTT
TRBV30,NA,TRBJ2-7,few,CAWSLGQKIYEQYF,TGTGCCTGGAGTCTTGGGCAGAAAATCTACGAGCAGTACTTC
TRBV14,NA,TRBJ2-6,NA,CASSPGSRGAGANVLTF,TGTGCCAGCAGTCCCGGGTCGAGGGGCGCTGGGGCCAACGTCCTGACTTTC
TRBV5-1,TRBD1,TRBJ1-2,NA,CASSRTGANNYGYTF,TGCGCCAGCAGCAGGACAGGGGCAAATAACTATGGCTACACCTTC
TRBV25-1,TRBD2,TRBJ2-1,NA,CASSGSGKLGVEQFF,TGTGCCAGCAGTGGAAGCGGGAAGCTTGGGGTTGAGCAGTTCTTC
TRBV14,TRBD1,TRBJ2-2,NA,CASSQDRVHGELFF,TGTGCCAGCAGCCAGGACAGGGTTCACGGGGAGCTGTTTTTT
TRBV11-2,TRBD2,TRBJ2-2,few,CASSLSSGGNTGELFF,TGTGCCAGCAGCCTTTCTAGCGGGGGGAACACCGGGGAGCTGTTTTTT
TRBV28,NA,TRBJ1-2,NA,CASSFLRGTAGYTF,TGTGCCAGCAGTTTTCTCAGGGGAACAGCTGGCTACACCTTC
TRBV5-3,NA,TRBJ2-7,NA,CARSLGLTYEQYF,TGTGCCAGAAGCTTGGGGCTTACCTACGAGCAGTACTTC
TRBV2,TRBD1,TRBJ1-5,few,CASRLGTGSTPQHF,TGTGCCAGCAGGCTCGGGACAGGGTCTACGCCCCAGCATTTT